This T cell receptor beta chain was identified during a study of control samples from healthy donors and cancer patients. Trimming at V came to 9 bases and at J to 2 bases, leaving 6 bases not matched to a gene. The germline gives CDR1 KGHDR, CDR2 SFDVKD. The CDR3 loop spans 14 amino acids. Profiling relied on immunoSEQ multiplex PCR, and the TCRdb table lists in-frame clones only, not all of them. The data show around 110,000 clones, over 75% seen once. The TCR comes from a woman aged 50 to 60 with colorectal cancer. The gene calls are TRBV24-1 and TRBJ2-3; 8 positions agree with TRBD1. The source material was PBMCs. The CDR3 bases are TGTGCCACCGGGGCAGGGGGCAACACAGATACGCAGTATTTT. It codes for CATGAGGNTDTQYF.